One TCR beta chain is described in this entry. Its antigen remains unidentified. Per-base qualities were not stored, and no clone one base away is much larger. The sample is drawn from a study of cytomegalovirus exposure and HLA in healthy donors listed by TCRdb under 2017. As for the study more broadly: A later analysis indicated that the roughly 130 validation repertoires were generated on the platform also employed for the roughly 730 repertoires of the first cohort. In addition to the first cohort of 500 to 850 subjects, a separate validation cohort of 120 different subjects was used. The study combined high-throughput TCR immunosequencing, statistical association of individual TCRs with disease status, and machine learning to predict cytomegalovirus infection status. The aim of the study was to test whether cataloging public T cell receptors could identify signatures of past pathogen exposure. Overall study results and their limits: In the study, some 160 TCR beta chains were listed as associated with cytomegalovirus. A few of the identified cytomegalovirus-associated TCR beta chains were confirmed in vitro to be specific for cytomegalovirus antigens. All 120 or so repertoires were used to score co-occurrence in the validation cohort in a later analysis, because that analysis had no HLA typing for the cohort. According to the authors, the approach could potentially be generalized to other disease states and immunological phenotypes. The classifier was reported to diagnose cytomegalovirus status with high specificity and sensitivity in both the original cohort and the validation cohort. Most TCR sequences were observed very rarely across donors, whereas some public TCRs were present in many individuals. In a later analysis, TCRs clustered in the first cohort were found to also tend to co-occur in the roughly 120 validation repertoires, with 90% to 95% of cluster scores above 0.

The method behind the library was the immunoSEQ multiplex PCR assay. The authors' analysis ran thus. A statistical classification framework was built for diagnosing cytomegalovirus status from the catalog of TCR beta chain sequences. Not all clones reach the TCRdb copy of this immuneACCESS table, which keeps in-frame sequences only. Checked studies attribute under half of the gap to unresolved V genes and leave the rest unexplained. V and J calls and clone size follow that table, whereas D and trimming were derived from the DNA. The sample table lists some 140,000 clones, roughly four fifths of them with a count of one. About 1.5% of the sample comes from the top ten. Here V drops 0 bases and J drops 1 base, and the junction holds 11 bases not matched to any gene. According to the germline V gene, CDR1 reads LGHNA and CDR2 reads YNFKEQ. The cysteine opens and the phenylalanine closes a CDR3 of 19 amino acids. The read is trimmed to its CDR3 DNA, 57 bases read in frame from base 1.

The donors belonged to the validation cohort of approximately 130 subjects, which was separate from the 666-subject first cohort. Sequencing input: PBMCs. The sequence joins TRBV4-2 to TRBJ2-7, with 11 junctional bases fitting TRBD2. This TCR was recovered from a woman aged 30 to 39 in good health and CMV-seronegative. In nucleotide form, the sequence is TGTGCCAGCAGCCAAGAAACTAGACTAGCGGGGCCCATTTCCTACGAGCAGTACTTC. Translated, this is CASSQETRLAGPISYEQYF.